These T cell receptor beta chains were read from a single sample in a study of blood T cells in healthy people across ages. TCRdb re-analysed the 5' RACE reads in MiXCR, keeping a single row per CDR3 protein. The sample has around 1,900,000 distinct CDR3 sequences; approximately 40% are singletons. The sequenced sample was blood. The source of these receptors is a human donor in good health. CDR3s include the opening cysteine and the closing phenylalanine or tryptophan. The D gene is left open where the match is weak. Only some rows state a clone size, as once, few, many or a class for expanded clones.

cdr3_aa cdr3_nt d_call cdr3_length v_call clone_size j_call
CASSQVGGSSYNEQFF TGTGCCAGCAGCCAAGTTGGGGGGAGCTCCTACAATGAGCAGTTCTTC . 16 TRBV3-1 few TRBJ2-1
CASSQRAGETQYF TGTGCCAGCAGTCAGAGAGCCGGGGAGACCCAGTACTTC . 13 TRBV7-2 few TRBJ2-5
CAGSFYRENTEAFF TGCGCCGGCAGCTTTTATCGTGAGAACACTGAAGCTTTCTTT . 14 TRBV5-1 . TRBJ1-1
CASSPQPSRRGLMDEQFF TGTGCCAGCAGCCCCCAACCTAGCCGCAGGGGTTTGATGGATGAGCAGTTCTTC . 18 TRBV7-8 . TRBJ2-1
CASSYSHGGISTDTQYF TGCGCCAGCAGCTACAGCCATGGCGGGATAAGCACAGATACGCAGTATTTT . 17 TRBV4-1 few TRBJ2-3
CASSQVEGDIQYF TGCGCCAGCAGCCAAGTTGAGGGGGACATTCAGTACTTC . 13 TRBV4-3 . TRBJ2-4
CASSPPVELGTGELFF TGTGCCAGCAGCCCTCCCGTAGAGTTAGGTACCGGGGAGCTGTTTTTT . 16 TRBV4-2 . TRBJ2-2
CASSFGTEYEQYF TGTGCCAGCAGTTTTGGTACGGAGTACGAGCAGTACTTC . 13 TRBV12-3/TRBV12-4 . TRBJ2-7
CSVVDSYGYTF TGCAGCGTTGTAGATTCCTATGGCTACACCTTC . 11 TRBV29-1 many TRBJ1-2
CASSFGQGISYEQYF TGTGCCAGCAGTTTTGGACAGGGGATCTCCTACGAGCAGTACTTC TRBD1 15 TRBV12-3/TRBV12-4 many TRBJ2-7
CSARTTSGLAGSYEQYF TGCAGTGCTAGAACTACCTCGGGACTAGCGGGAAGCTACGAGCAGTACTTC TRBD2 17 TRBV20-1 . TRBJ2-7
CSAASGTSSYEQYF TGCAGTGCTGCTAGCGGGACTAGCTCCTACGAGCAGTACTTC TRBD2 14 TRBV20-1 few TRBJ2-7
CASSIRVDNQPQHF TGTGCCAGCAGCATCAGGGTGGACAATCAGCCCCAGCATTTT . 14 TRBV7-2 . TRBJ1-5
CASSWTGENTEAFF TGTGCCAGCAGCTGGACAGGAGAGAACACTGAAGCTTTCTTT TRBD1 14 TRBV11-2 few TRBJ1-1
CASRQRQGSGEQFF TGTGCCAGCAGACAAAGACAGGGCTCGGGCGAGCAGTTCTTC TRBD1 14 TRBV12-3/TRBV12-4 . TRBJ2-1
CASRWGRDRGYTF TGTGCCAGCCGGTGGGGCAGGGATCGTGGCTACACCTTC . 13 TRBV28 . TRBJ1-2
CASSYSTGWSQETQYF TGTGCCAGCAGTTACTCGACAGGGTGGTCACAAGAGACCCAGTACTTC TRBD1 16 TRBV6-2/TRBV6-3 . TRBJ2-5
CASAKGEGGNEQFF TGTGCCAGCGCCAAGGGGGAGGGAGGGAATGAGCAGTTCTTC . 14 TRBV27 few TRBJ2-1
CASSLGRTGDGYTF TGTGCCAGCAGTTTAGGGAGGACAGGGGATGGCTACACCTTC TRBD1 14 TRBV12-3/TRBV12-4 . TRBJ1-2
CSVGDSRETQYF TGCAGCGTTGGCGATTCGCGGGAGACCCAGTACTTC . 12 TRBV29-1 few TRBJ2-5
CASSPKSGTSLEQYF TGTGCCAGCAGCCCGAAATCCGGGACTAGCCTCGAGCAGTACTTC TRBD2 15 TRBV7-3 . TRBJ2-7
CSAKRGPITNYGYTF TGCAGTGCAAAGAGGGGGCCTATTACTAACTATGGCTACACCTTC TRBD1 15 TRBV20-1 few TRBJ1-2
CASSPLLGGRDGGEQYF TGTGCCAGCAGCCCCCTGTTAGGGGGTCGGGACGGAGGGGAGCAGTACTTC . 17 TRBV5-6 . TRBJ2-7
CRADRENYGYTF TGCAGGGCTGACAGGGAGAACTATGGCTACACCTTC TRBD1 12 TRBV20-1 . TRBJ1-2
CASSYVLDNEQFF TGTGCCAGCAGTTACGTTCTAGACAATGAGCAGTTCTTC . 13 TRBV6-6 . TRBJ2-1
CASSSTLGQGESNEQFF TGTGCCAGCAGCTCGACCCTAGGACAGGGGGAATCCAATGAGCAGTTCTTC TRBD1 17 TRBV11-1 few TRBJ2-1
CASGDRDTSYNEQFF TGTGCTAGTGGTGACCGGGACACCTCCTACAATGAGCAGTTCTTC . 15 TRBV12-5 . TRBJ2-1
CSARKLAGGDEQYF TGCAGTGCTAGAAAACTAGCGGGGGGAGACGAGCAGTACTTC TRBD2 14 TRBV20-1 few TRBJ2-7
CSAWSRTISYEQYF TGCAGTGCGTGGAGTAGAACCATTTCCTACGAGCAGTACTTC . 14 TRBV20-1 few TRBJ2-7
CASSTGIRETQYF TGTGCCAGCAGTACAGGAATAAGAGAGACCCAGTACTTC . 13 TRBV3-1 . TRBJ2-5
CASIGALYNEQFF TGTGCCAGCATCGGGGCCCTATACAATGAGCAGTTCTTC . 13 TRBV28 . TRBJ2-1
CASSQGTLTLLNEKLFF TGCGCCAGCAGCCAAGGAACCCTGACCCTCCTTAATGAAAAACTGTTTTTT . 17 TRBV4-3 once TRBJ1-4
CASSSSIDRGSSPLHF TGCGCCAGCAGCTCCTCCATAGACAGGGGTAGTTCACCCCTCCACTTT TRBD1 16 TRBV5-1 . TRBJ1-6
CSVESMGQGENIQYF TGCAGCGTTGAAAGTATGGGACAGGGAGAAAACATTCAGTACTTC TRBD1 15 TRBV29-1 few TRBJ2-4
CASSLRERGLGYTF TGTGCCAGCAGCTTAAGGGAAAGGGGGCTCGGCTACACCTTC TRBD1 14 TRBV7-2 . TRBJ1-2
CASSYRQGTYDEQFF TGCGCCAGCAGCTACCGACAGGGTACTTACGATGAGCAGTTCTTC TRBD1 15 TRBV5-1 few TRBJ2-1
CASSLSGGLGTQYF TGCGCCAGCAGCTTGAGCGGGGGCCTAGGGACCCAGTACTTC TRBD2 14 TRBV5-1 . TRBJ2-5
CASTKGEAWIQQYF TGTGCCAGCACCAAGGGGGAGGCTTGGATCCAGCAGTACTTC . 14 TRBV25-1 few TRBJ2-5
CASSPDEVGGELFF TGTGCCAGCAGTCCAGATGAGGTGGGCGGGGAGCTGTTTTTT . 14 TRBV2 . TRBJ2-2
CASRKRSEAFF TGTGCCAGCAGGAAGAGGAGTGAAGCTTTCTTT . 11 TRBV12-3/TRBV12-4 few TRBJ1-1
CASSTETLIDTQYF TGTGCCTCCTCCACGGAAACCCTCATCGATACGCAGTATTTT . 14 TRBV9 . TRBJ2-3
CASSLTGYFQETQYF TGCGCCAGCAGCTTGACAGGGTATTTTCAGGAGACCCAGTACTTC . 15 TRBV5-1 few TRBJ2-5
CSVEPIQLAKNIQYF TGCAGCGTTGAACCTATTCAACTAGCCAAAAACATTCAGTACTTC . 15 TRBV29-1 . TRBJ2-4
CASSFVSGRNEKLFF TGTGCCAGCAGCTTCGTCTCGGGGCGAAATGAAAAACTGTTTTTT . 15 TRBV7-2 . TRBJ1-4
CSANVPRASTDTQYF TGCAGTGCTAACGTACCCAGGGCTAGCACAGATACGCAGTATTTT . 15 TRBV20-1 few TRBJ2-3
CASSSFEGGGPWTQYF TGCGCCAGCAGCTCCTTCGAGGGCGGGGGCCCCTGGACCCAGTACTTC . 16 TRBV5-1 . TRBJ2-5
CASSQESYVRTGENGYTF TGCGCCAGCAGCCAAGAATCCTATGTTAGGACAGGGGAGAATGGCTACACCTTC TRBD1 18 TRBV4-3 . TRBJ1-2
CASRKDRLDTDTQYF TGTGCCAGCAGAAAAGACAGACTAGACACAGATACGCAGTATTTT . 15 TRBV6-5 once TRBJ2-3
CASSQGDNQPQHF TGTGCCAGCAGCCAAGGGGACAATCAGCCCCAGCATTTT . 13 TRBV4-2 few TRBJ1-5
CSARTFAGVSYNEQFF TGCAGTGCTAGAACCTTCGCGGGGGTTAGTTACAATGAGCAGTTCTTC TRBD2 16 TRBV20-1 few TRBJ2-1
CAGSLRGPPYEQYF TGTGCCGGCAGTTTACGGGGACCTCCCTACGAGCAGTACTTC . 14 TRBV12-3/TRBV12-4 few TRBJ2-7
CASSNQGGIFYEQYF TGTGCCAGCAGTAACCAGGGGGGGATTTTCTACGAGCAGTACTTC . 15 TRBV28 . TRBJ2-7
CASSPIAGGPETQYF TGTGCCAGCAGTCCTATCGCGGGGGGACCGGAGACCCAGTACTTC TRBD2 15 TRBV7-9 . TRBJ2-5
CSVEREETQYF TGCAGCGTTGAACGAGAAGAGACCCAGTACTTC . 11 TRBV29-1 once TRBJ2-5
CASSLEQGLSGGYTF TGTGCCAGCAGCTTAGAACAGGGCTTAAGCGGTGGCTACACCTTC . 15 TRBV7-9 . TRBJ1-2
CASSFRSGPGPTYWTQYF TGTGCCAGCAGCTTCAGATCCGGGCCAGGGCCCACTTACTGGACCCAGTACTTC . 18 TRBV7-2 . TRBJ2-5
CSARHNAGGPRAKQFF TGCAGTGCTAGACACAACGCGGGAGGGCCAAGGGCTAAGCAGTTCTTC TRBD2 16 TRBV20-1 . TRBJ2-1
CASSRKTGAQPQHF TGTGCCAGCAGTCGAAAGACAGGGGCCCAGCCCCAGCATTTT TRBD1 14 TRBV7-2 . TRBJ1-5
CASSPPRSGQYNEQFF TGTGCCAGCAGTCCTCCCAGGAGTGGTCAATACAATGAGCAGTTCTTC . 16 TRBV12-3/TRBV12-4 . TRBJ2-1